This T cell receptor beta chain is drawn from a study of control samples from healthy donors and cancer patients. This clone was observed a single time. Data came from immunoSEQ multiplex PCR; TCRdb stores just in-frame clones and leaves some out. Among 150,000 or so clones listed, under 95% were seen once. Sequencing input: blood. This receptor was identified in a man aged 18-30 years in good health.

In DNA, the CDR3 is TGTGCCAGCAGGTGGACTAGCGGCACTTCCTACGAGCAGTACTTC. Protein sequence: CASRWTSGTSYEQYF. This chain uses TRBV13 with TRBJ2-7, with 10 bases matching TRBD2. Germline assignment: CDR1 PRHDT and CDR2 FYEKMQ (reference sequence). Trimming cost V 6 bases and J 1 base; bases outside gene matches: 6. This CDR3 has 15 residues.